The entry below gives a single TCR beta chain sequence along with its context. The record originates from a study of blood T cell repertoires in COVID-19. Background on the study: COVID-19 samples, acute and convalescent, were from the United States, Italy and Spain. PBMCs, B-cell-depleted T cells, or T cells provided the cDNA or gDNA that made up the material.

There are 13 residues in the CDR3. Germline assignment: CDR1 WSHSY and CDR2 SAAADI. After removal of 8 bases from V and 5 bases from J, the junction contained 6 bases not matched to a gene. The authors' processing: Amplification of reference gene primers provided the estimated nucleated cell counts. The protocol was immunoSEQ multiplex PCR, while the TCRdb copy is restricted to in-frame clones and leaves out a portion. Clone size and the V and J calls come from that table; the DNA yielded D and trimming. The sample holds roughly 69,000 clones, roughly 76% seen once. Sequencing was carried out using peripheral blood. The TCR originated in a human donor in a cohort sampled during active COVID-19. The chain recombines TRBV10-2 with TRBJ1-1, with 9 positions matching TRBD1. Written as DNA, the CDR3 is TGCGCCAGCGGGGGGACAGGGCGGACTGAAGCTTTCTTT. This sequence encodes CASGGTGRTEAFF.